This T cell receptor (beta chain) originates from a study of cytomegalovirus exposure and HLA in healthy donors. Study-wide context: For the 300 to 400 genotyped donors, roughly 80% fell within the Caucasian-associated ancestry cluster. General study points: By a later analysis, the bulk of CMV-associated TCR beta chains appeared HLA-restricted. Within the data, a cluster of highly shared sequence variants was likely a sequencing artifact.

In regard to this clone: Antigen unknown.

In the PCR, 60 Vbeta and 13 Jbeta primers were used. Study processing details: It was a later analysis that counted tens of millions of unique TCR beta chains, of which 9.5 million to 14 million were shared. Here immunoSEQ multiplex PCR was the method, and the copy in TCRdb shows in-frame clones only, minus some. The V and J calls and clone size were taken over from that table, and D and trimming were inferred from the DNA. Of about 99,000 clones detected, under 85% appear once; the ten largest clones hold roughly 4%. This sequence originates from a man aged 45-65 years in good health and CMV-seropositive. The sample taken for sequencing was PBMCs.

The CDR3 nucleotides are TGTGCCAGCAGAAACGGGGGGGCCCACGAGCAGTACTTC. It codes for CASRNGGAHEQYF. The rearrangement uses TRBV6-1 and TRBJ2-7, with 8 bases lining up with TRBD2. The CDR3 runs to 13 residues. Germline V gene lookup returns CDR1 MNHNS and CDR2 SASEGT. Losses at the gene ends were 6 bases for V and 5 bases for J; bases not matched to a gene: 6.